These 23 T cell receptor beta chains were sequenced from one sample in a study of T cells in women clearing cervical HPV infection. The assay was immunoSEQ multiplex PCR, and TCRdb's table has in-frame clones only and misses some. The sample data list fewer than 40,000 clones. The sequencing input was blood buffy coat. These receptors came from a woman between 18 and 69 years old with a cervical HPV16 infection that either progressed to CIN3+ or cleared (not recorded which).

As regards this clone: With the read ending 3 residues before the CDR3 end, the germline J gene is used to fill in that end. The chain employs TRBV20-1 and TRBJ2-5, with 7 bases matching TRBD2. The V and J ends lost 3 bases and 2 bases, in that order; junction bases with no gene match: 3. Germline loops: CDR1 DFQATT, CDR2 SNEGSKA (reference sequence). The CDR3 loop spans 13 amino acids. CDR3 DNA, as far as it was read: TGCAGTGCTAGTCGCGGGGGACAAGAGACC. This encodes CSASRGGQET. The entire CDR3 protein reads CSASRGGQETQYF.

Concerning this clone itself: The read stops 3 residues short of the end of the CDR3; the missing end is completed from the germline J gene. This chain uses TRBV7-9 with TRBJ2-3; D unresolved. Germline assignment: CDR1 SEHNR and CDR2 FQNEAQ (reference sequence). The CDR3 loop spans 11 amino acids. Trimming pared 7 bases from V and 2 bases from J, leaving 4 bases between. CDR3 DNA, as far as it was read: TGTGCCAGCACCCACACAGATACG. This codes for CASTHTDT. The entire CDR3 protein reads CASTHTDTQYF.

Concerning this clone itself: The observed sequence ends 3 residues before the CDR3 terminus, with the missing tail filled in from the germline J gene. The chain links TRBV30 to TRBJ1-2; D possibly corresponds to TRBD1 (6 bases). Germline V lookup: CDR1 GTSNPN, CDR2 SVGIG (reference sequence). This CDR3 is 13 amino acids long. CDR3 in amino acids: CAWRETGLGGYTF. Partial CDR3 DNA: TGTGCCTGGAGGGAAACAGGGCTAGGGGGC.

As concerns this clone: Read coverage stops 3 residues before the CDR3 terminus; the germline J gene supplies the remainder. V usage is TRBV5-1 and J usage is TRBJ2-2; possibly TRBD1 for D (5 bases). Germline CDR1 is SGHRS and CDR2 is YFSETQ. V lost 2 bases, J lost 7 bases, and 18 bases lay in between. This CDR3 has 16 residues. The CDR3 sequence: CASSFSPRAGNGELFF. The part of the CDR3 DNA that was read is TGCGCCAGCAGCTTCTCTCCCAGGGCTGGAAACGGGGAG.

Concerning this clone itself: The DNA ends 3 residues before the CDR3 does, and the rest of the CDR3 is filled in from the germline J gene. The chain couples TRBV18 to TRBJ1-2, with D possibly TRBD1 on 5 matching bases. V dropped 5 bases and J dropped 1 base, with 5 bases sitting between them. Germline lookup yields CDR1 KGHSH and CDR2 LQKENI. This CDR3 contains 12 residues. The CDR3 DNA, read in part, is TGTGCCAGCTCAGACAGTAACTATGGC. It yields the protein CASSDSNYG. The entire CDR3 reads CASSDSNYGYTF. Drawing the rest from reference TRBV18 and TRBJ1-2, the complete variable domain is NAGVMQNPRHLVRRRGQEARLRCSPMKGHSHVYWYRQLPEEGLKFMVYLQKENIIDESGMPKERFSAEFPKEGPSILRIQQVVRGDSAAYFCASSDSNYGYTFGSGTRLTVV.

The DNA read from the CDR3 is TGTGCCAGCAGTTTAGGATTGGGGCGCATT. Protein sequence: CASSLGLGRI. The whole CDR3 is CASSLGLGRIQYF. This chain uses TRBV27 with TRBJ2-4, with D possibly TRBD1 on 5 matching bases. The sequenced fragment ends 3 residues before the CDR3 boundary, so the rest is inferred from the germline J gene. The CDR3 spans 13 residues. V was clipped by 2 bases and J by 9 bases, with 11 bases between them. Germline CDR1 and CDR2: MNHEY and SMNVEV (reference sequence).

The CDR3 region is CASSLGGSQETQYF. CDR3 DNA, as far as it was read: TGTGCCAGCAGCTTAGGCGGGAGCCAAGAGACG. J is TRBJ2-3 and V is TRBV7-2; 7 bases agree with TRBD2. Read data end 3 residues before the CDR3 end; the end is taken from the germline J gene. The germline gives CDR1 SGHTA, CDR2 FQGNSA. This CDR3 has 14 residues.

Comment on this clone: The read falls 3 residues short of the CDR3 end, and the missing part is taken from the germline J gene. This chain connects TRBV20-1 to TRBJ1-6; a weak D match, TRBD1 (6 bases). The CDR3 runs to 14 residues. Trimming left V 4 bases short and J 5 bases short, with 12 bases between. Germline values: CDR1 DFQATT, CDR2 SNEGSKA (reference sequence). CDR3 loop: CSAKPTGNNSPLHF. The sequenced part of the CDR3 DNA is TGCAGTGCTAAGCCAACAGGGAATAATTCACCC.

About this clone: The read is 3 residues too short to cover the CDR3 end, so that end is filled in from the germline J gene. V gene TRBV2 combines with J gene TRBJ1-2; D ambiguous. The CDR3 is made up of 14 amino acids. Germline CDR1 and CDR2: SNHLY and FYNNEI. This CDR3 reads CASSESGYTDTYTF. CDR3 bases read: TGTGCCAGCAGTGAAAGCGGGTACACAGATACC.

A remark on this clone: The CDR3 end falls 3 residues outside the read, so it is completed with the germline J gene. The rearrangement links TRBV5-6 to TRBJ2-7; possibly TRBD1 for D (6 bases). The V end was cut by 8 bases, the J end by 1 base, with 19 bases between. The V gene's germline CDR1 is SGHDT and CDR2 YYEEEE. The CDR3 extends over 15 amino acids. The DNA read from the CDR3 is TGTGCCAGTACCTCTTGGACAGTGAGTTCCTACGAG. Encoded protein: CASTSWTVSSYE. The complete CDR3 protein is CASTSWTVSSYEQYF.

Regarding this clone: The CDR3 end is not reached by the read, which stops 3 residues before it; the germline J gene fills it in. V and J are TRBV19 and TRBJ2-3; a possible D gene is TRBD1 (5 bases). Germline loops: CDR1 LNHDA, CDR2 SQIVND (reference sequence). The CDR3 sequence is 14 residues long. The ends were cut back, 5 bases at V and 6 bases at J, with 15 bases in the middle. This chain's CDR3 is CASSLMQGLDTQYF. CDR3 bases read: TGTGCCAGTAGTTTAATGCAGGGTTTGGATACG.

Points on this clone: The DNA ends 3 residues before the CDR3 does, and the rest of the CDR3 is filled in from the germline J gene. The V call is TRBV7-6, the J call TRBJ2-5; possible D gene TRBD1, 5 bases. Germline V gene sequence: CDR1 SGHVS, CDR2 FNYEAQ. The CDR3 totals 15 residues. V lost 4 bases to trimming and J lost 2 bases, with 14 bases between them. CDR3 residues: CASSSPGPGQETQYF. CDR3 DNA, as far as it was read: TGTGCCAGCAGCTCCCCCGGCCCAGGGCAAGAGACC.

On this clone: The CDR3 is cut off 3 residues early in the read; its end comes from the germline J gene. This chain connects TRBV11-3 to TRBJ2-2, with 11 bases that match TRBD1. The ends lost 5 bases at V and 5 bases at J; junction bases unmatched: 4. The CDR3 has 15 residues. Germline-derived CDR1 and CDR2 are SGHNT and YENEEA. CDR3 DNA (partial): TGTGCCAGCAGCCCTGGACAGGGGGCTACCGGGGAG. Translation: CASSPGQGATGE. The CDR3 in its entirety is CASSPGQGATGELFF.

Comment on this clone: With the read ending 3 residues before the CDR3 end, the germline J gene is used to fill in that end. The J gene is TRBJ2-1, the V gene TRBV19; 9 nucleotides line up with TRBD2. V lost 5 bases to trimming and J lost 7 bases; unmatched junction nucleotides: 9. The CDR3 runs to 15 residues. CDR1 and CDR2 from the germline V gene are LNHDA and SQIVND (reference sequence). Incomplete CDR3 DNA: TGTGCCAGTAGTTCTGGGCGGGGGGGCCGGAATGAG. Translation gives CASSSGRGGRNE. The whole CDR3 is CASSSGRGGRNEQFF.

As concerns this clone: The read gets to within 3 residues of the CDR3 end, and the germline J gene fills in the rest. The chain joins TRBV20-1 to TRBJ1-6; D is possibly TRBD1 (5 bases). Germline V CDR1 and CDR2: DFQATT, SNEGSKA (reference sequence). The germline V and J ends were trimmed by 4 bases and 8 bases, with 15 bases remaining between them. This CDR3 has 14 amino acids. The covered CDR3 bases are TGCAGTGCTATAAGGGGAGTACTGGATTCACCC. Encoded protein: CSAIRGVLDSP. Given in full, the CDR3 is CSAIRGVLDSPLHF.

Here the CDR3 reads CAWSPPKSRADNEQFF. Incomplete CDR3 DNA: TGTGCCTGGAGCCCCCCAAAGTCCAGAGCGGACAATGAG. The rearrangement joins TRBV30 to TRBJ2-1, with D perhaps TRBD2 (5 bases). Coverage ceases 3 residues before the CDR3 finishes, and the germline J gene fills in the end. This CDR3 comprises 16 residues. CDR1 and CDR2 (germline): GTSNPN, SVGIG (reference sequence). Trimming took 3 bases from V and 5 from J, leaving 20 bases between them.

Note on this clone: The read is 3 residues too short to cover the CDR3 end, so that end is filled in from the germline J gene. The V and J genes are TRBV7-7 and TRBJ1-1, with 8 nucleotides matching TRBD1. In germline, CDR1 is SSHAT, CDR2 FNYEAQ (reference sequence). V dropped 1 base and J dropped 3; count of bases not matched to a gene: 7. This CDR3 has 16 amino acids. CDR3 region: CASSLEAGGVDTEAFF. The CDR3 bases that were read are TGTGCCAGCAGCTTAGAGGCAGGGGGCGTGGACACTGAA.

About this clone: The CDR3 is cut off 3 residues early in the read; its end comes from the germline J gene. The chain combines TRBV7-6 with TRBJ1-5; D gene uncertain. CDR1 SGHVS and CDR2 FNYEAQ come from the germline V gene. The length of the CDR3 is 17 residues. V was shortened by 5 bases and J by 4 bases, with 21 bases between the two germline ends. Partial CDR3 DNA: TGTGCCAGCAGCCTGTCGATGGTAGGGCGCCTAAATCAGCCC. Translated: CASSLSMVGRLNQP. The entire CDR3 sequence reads CASSLSMVGRLNQPQHF. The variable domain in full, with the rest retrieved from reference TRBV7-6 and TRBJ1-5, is GAGVSQSPRYKVTKRGQDVALRCDPISGHVSLYWYRQALGQGPEFLTYFNYEAQQDKSGLPNDRFSAERPEGSISTLTIQRTEQRDSAMYRCASSLSMVGRLNQPQHFGDGTRLSIL.

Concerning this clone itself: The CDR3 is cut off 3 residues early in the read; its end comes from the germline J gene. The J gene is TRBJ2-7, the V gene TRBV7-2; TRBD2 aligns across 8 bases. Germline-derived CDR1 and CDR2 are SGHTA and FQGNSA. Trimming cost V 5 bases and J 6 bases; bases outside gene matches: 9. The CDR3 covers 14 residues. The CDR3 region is CASSITGGGGEQYF. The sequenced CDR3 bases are TGTGCCAGCAGCATAACGGGAGGGGGAGGCGAG.

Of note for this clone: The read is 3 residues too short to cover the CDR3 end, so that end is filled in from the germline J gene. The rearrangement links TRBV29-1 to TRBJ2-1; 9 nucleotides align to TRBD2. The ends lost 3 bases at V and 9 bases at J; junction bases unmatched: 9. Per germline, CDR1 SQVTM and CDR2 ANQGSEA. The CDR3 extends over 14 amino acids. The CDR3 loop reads CSVDTLAGSTEQFF. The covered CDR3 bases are TGCAGCGTTGATACACTAGCGGGTTCGACTGAG.

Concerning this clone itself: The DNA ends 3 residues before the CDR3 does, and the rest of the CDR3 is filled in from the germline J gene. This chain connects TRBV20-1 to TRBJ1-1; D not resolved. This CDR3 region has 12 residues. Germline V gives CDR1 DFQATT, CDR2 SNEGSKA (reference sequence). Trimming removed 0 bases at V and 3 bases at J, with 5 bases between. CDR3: CSARDLYTEAFF. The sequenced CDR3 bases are TGCAGTGCTAGAGATCTGTACACTGAA.

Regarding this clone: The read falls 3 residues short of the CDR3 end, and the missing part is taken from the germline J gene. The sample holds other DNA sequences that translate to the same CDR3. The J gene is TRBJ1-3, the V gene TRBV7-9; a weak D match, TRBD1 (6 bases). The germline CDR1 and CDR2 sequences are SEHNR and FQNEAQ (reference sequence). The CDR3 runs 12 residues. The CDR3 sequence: CASSLAGATIYF. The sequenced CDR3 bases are TGTGCCAGCAGCTTGGCGGGGGCCACA.

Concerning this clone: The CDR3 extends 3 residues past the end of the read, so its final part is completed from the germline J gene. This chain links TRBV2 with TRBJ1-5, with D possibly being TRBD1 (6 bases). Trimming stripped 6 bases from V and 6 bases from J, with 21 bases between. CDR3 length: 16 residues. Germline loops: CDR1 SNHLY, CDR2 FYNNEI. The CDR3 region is CASSYRAQKLSQPQHF. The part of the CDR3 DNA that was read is TGTGCCAGCAGCTACAGGGCTCAGAAATTGAGTCAGCCC.